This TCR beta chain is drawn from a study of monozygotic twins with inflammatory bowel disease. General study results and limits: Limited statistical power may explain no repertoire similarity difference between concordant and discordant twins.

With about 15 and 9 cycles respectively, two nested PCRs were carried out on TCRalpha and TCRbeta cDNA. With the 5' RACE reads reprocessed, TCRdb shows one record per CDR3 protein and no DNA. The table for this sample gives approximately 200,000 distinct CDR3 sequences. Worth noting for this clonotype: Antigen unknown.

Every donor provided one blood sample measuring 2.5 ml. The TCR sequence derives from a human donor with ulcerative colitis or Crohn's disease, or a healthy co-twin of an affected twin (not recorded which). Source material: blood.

The CDR3 reads CSASNRVSGNTIYF. This chain links TRBV20-1 with TRBJ1-3; TCRdb names TRBD1, which stays unverified in the absence of DNA. The germline V gene encodes CDR1 DFQATT and CDR2 SNEGSKA (reference sequence). This CDR3 is 14 amino acids long.